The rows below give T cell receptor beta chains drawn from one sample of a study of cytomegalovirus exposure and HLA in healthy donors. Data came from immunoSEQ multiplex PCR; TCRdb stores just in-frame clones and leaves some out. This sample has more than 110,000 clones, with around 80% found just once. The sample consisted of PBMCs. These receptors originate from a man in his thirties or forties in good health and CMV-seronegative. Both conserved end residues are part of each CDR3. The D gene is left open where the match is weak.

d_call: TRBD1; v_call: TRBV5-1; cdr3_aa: CASRPGQGTYEQYF
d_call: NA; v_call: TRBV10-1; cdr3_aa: CASSFDSSYNSPLHF
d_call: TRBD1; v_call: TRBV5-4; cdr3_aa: CASIRAGTGGINEQFF
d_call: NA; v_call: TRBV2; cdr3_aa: CASSSQGNTGELFF
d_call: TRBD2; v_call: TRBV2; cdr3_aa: CASSGSGSVNEQFF
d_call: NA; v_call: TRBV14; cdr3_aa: CASSQTAWRTEAFF
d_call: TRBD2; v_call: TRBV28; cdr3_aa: CASTTRGGTYEQYF
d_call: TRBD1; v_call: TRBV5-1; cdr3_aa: CASSPNRQGSEQFF
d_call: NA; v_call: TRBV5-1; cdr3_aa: CASSLPSPSGGNTGELFF
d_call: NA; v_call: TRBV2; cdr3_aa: CASRGELDEQFF
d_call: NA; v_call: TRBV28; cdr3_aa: CASSLPPGFAEAFF
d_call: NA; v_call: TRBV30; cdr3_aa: CAWSSDIRNYGYPF
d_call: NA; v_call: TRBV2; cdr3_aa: CASTAQGLFGVGTAFF
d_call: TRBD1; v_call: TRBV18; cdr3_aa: CASSSSIPGGPYGYTF
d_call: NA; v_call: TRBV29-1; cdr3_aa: CSVYTNGNTEAFF
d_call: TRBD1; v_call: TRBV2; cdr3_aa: CASSGGQFTSEAFF
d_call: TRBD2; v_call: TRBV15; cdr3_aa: CATSPSGRPSYEQYF
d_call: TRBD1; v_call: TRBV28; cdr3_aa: CASSLQTGGRNEQFF
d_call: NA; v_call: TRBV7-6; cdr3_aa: CASAGGTRQPQHF
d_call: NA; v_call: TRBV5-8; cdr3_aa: CASSPGLRHEQYF